A single sample gave rise to the 31 T cell receptor beta chains below, sequenced in a study of shared clonotypes between healthy human individuals. The table came from immunoSEQ multiplex PCR; TCRdb's copy has only in-frame clones and leaves some out. This repertoire shows 490,000 or so clones, roughly 85% found once; its top ten account for about 12%. The sample was PBMCs. These receptors were collected from a woman aged 35 to 49 in good health. Some clones in this sample may be carry-over from other donors' samples.

For this clone: Other DNA variants within this sample encode the same CDR3. This sequence joins TRBV7-3 and TRBJ2-5; 14 bases match TRBD2. This CDR3 spans 15 amino acids. Germline CDR1 SGHTA, CDR2 FQGTGA. With V trimmed by 2 bases and J by 4 bases, 0 bases remained unmatched. CDR3 protein: CASSLGLAGGETQYF. The DNA of the CDR3 is TGTGCCAGCAGCTTAGGACTAGCGGGAGGAGAGACCCAGTACTTC.

About this clone: A read error is likely here: a far larger clone is one base away. This sequence joins TRBV29-1 and TRBJ2-1; no clear D gene. CDR1 SQVTM and CDR2 ANQGSEA come from the germline V gene. Trimming removed 6 bases from V and 10 bases from J, with 13 bases in between. CDR3 size: 11 residues. CDR3 amino acids: CSVSRFGEQFF. The CDR3, as DNA: TGCAGCGTGTCTAGGTTCGGGGAGCAGTTCTTC.

The CDR3 region has the DNA TGTGCCATCAGTCCTGACAGGAATAGTTACGAGCAGTACTTC. Encoded protein: CAISPDRNSYEQYF. This chain uses TRBV10-3 with TRBJ2-7; D perhaps matches TRBD1 (6 bases). Germline lookup yields CDR1 ENHRY and CDR2 SYGVKD. The CDR3 loop spans 14 amino acids. Trimming shortened V by 5 bases and J by 4 bases, and 15 bases separated the two germline ends.

This clone was detected many times. Written as DNA, the CDR3 is TGTGCCAGTAGTAAGACAGGGGGCACTGAAGCTTTCTTT. The encoded protein is CASSKTGGTEAFF. V and J are TRBV19 and TRBJ1-1, with TRBD1 identical over 9 bases. CDR3 length equals 13 residues. With 4 bases clipped from V and 4 bases from J, the junction kept 1 base outside the gene matches. Germline lookup yields CDR1 LNHDA and CDR2 SQIVND (reference sequence).

This clone has only one observation. The chain carries TRBV28 and TRBJ2-7; 8 nucleotides match TRBD2. V was pared by 8 bases and J by 3 bases, with 6 bases of the junction left unmatched. Germline lookup yields CDR1 MDHEN and CDR2 SYDVKM. The length of the CDR3 is 13 residues. The CDR3 DNA follows: TGTGCCAGCGGCCGGGGGGGGGTCTACGAGCAGTACTTC. Its translation: CASGRGGVYEQYF.

At least ten counts were recorded for this clone. The sample contains more than one DNA sequence encoding this CDR3. This sequence joins TRBV7-8 and TRBJ1-5, with D possibly TRBD1 on 5 matching bases. This CDR3 is 13 amino acids long. V lost 1 base, J lost 9 bases, and 10 bases lay in between. Looked up from germline, CDR1 is SGHVS and CDR2 is FQNEAQ. This CDR3 reads CASSLEEGAPQHF. DNA of the CDR3: TGTGCCAGCAGCTTAGAAGAAGGGGCGCCCCAGCATTTT.

The chain combines TRBV4-2 with TRBJ1-2, with D possibly matching TRBD1 (6 bases). Trimming pared 0 bases from V and 8 bases from J, leaving 19 bases between. The CDR3 spans 16 residues. Per the germline V gene, CDR1 is LGHNA and CDR2 is YNFKEQ. The CDR3 DNA is TGTGCCAGCAGCCAAGACCCCGTCAGGGGTATCGGGGGCTACACCTTC. This encodes CASSQDPVRGIGGYTF.

As concerns this clone: The same CDR3 can be traced to other DNA sequences in this sample. The chain carries TRBV18 and TRBJ2-1, with D unresolved. V lost 2 bases and J lost 8, with 7 bases in between. This CDR3 has 12 residues. CDR1 is KGHSH and CDR2 is LQKENI in the germline V gene. The CDR3, as DNA: TGTGCCAGCTCACCAAGCTCGGATGAGCAGTTCTTC. This gives the protein CASSPSSDEQFF. The full variable domain, completed using reference TRBV18 and TRBJ2-1, is NAGVMQNPRHLVRRRGQEARLRCSPMKGHSHVYWYRQLPEEGLKFMVYLQKENIIDESGMPKERFSAEFPKEGPSILRIQQVVRGDSAAYFCASSPSSDEQFFGPGTRLTVL.

To note about this clone: Given a much more abundant clone one base away, this may be a read error. This chain connects TRBV2 to TRBJ1-5; no definite D call. CDR3 length: 12 amino acids. Between the trimmed V and J ends, which lost 6 bases and 11 bases, there was a span of 14 bases. Germline V gene sequence: CDR1 SNHLY, CDR2 FYNNEI. The CDR3 here is CASSPGWQSQHF. In DNA form, the CDR3 reads TGTGCCAGCAGCCCTGGTTGGCAGTCCCAGCATTTT.

This clone was recorded only once. The rearrangement uses TRBV19 and TRBJ2-7; D is perhaps TRBD1 (6 bases). V gave up 4 bases and J gave up 8 bases, with 15 bases separating them. The CDR3 covers 13 residues. The germline CDR1 and CDR2 sequences are LNHDA and SQIVND (reference sequence). This CDR3 reads CASSRQGNTQQYF. CDR3 bases: TGTGCCAGTAGTAGGCAGGGGAATACGCAGCAGTACTTC.

A single count supports this clone. V gene TRBV5-4 combines with J gene TRBJ2-7; TRBD1 agrees at 7 bases. V gave up 4 bases and J gave up 0 bases; unmatched junction bases: 7. The V gene's germline CDR1 is SGHNT and CDR2 YYREEE (reference sequence). The CDR3 loop spans 15 amino acids. The CDR3 loop is CASSPGTAFSYEQYF. The CDR3 nucleotides read TGTGCCAGCAGCCCCGGGACAGCATTCTCCTACGAGCAGTACTTC.

About this clone: The junction differs from germline at one of its ends, possibly a read error. The CDR3: CASSSGQDPVLGEQLFF. The CDR3 nucleotides read TGTGCCAGCAGCTCAGGCCAGGACCCCGTCTTGGGTGAACAACTGTTTTTT. V usage is TRBV7-8 and J usage is TRBJ1-4, with no clear D. The CDR3 has 17 residues. Germline CDR1 is SGHVS and CDR2 is FQNEAQ.

V usage is TRBV2 and J usage is TRBJ2-3, with D unclear. Deletions cut 7 bases from V and 2 bases from J, with 10 bases between. CDR1 SNHLY and CDR2 FYNNEI come from the germline V gene. There are 13 residues in the CDR3. CDR3 amino acids: CASKKYFTDTQYF. In nucleotides, the CDR3 is TGTGCCAGCAAAAAGTACTTCACAGATACGCAGTATTTT. The full variable domain, with the rest looked up from reference TRBV2 and TRBJ2-3, is EPEVTQTPSHQVTQMGQEVILRCVPISNHLYFYWYRQILGQKVEFLVSFYNNEISEKSEIFDDQFSVERPDGSNFTLKIRSTKLEDSAMYFCASKKYFTDTQYFGPGTRLTVL.

The CDR3 sequence is CASSQPNQPQHF. The CDR3 DNA reads as TGTGCCAGCAGCCAACCGAATCAGCCCCAGCATTTT. This chain connects TRBV14 to TRBJ1-5; D is unclear. Trimming took 2 bases from V and 4 from J, leaving 3 bases between them. Per germline, CDR1 SGHDN and CDR2 FVKESK. The CDR3 consists of 12 residues.

This chain joins TRBV28 and TRBJ1-2, with TRBD1 identical over 9 bases. V shed 4 bases, J shed 8 bases, and the junction held 5 bases outside the gene matches. Germline loops: CDR1 MDHEN, CDR2 SYDVKM. CDR3 length: 13 amino acids. CDR3 in DNA: TGTGCCAGCAGTTCGGGACAGGGTCGGGGCTACACCTTC. This codes for CASSSGQGRGYTF.

This clone was observed at least ten times. V is TRBV15 and J is TRBJ2-5; weak D call: TRBD2 (5 bases). The germline V and J ends were trimmed by 6 bases and 7 bases, with 15 bases remaining between them. Germline-derived CDR1 and CDR2 are LNHNV and YYDKDF (reference sequence). CDR3 size: 13 residues. This CDR3 is CATSTTPAGTQYF. The CDR3 DNA reads TGTGCCACCAGTACGACCCCCGCGGGGACCCAGTACTTC.

The CDR3 DNA is TGTGCCACCTCCCCCTTCGGGGATACGCAGTATTTT. Protein product: CATSPFGDTQYF. The rearrangement uses TRBV19 and TRBJ2-3; D ambiguous. This CDR3 region has 12 residues. V was cut by 10 bases and J by 6 bases, with 14 bases left in between. Germline CDR1 is LNHDA and CDR2 is SQIVND (reference sequence).

The chain links TRBV7-9 to TRBJ2-1; no reliable D call. V lost 5 bases and J 0 bases, leaving 17 bases between the germline ends. The CDR3 consists of 17 residues. CDR1 is SEHNR, CDR2 FQNEAQ, per germline (reference sequence). CDR3 amino acids: CASSPELFSGSYNEQFF. The DNA of the CDR3 is TGTGCCAGCAGCCCTGAGCTTTTCTCAGGCTCCTACAATGAGCAGTTCTTC.

A few counts support this clone. The chain employs TRBV29-1 and TRBJ1-5; D remains ambiguous. This CDR3 comprises 13 residues. Per the germline V gene, CDR1 is SQVTM and CDR2 is ANQGSEA. The germline V and J ends were trimmed by 4 bases and 4 bases, with 11 bases remaining between them. The CDR3 region has the DNA TGCAGCGTTGGACCAGGCCTTAATCAGCCCCAGCATTTT. As protein: CSVGPGLNQPQHF. The complete variable domain, with remaining parts taken from reference TRBV29-1 and TRBJ1-5, reads SAVISQKPSRDICQRGTSLTIQCQVDSQVTMMFWYRQQPGQSLTLIATANQGSEATYESGFVIDKFPISRPNLTFSTLTVSNMSPEDSSIYLCSVGPGLNQPQHFGDGTRLSIL.

The chain carries TRBV29-1 and TRBJ1-2; D is unclear. Germline V gene data show CDR1 as SQVTM and CDR2 as ANQGSEA. The CDR3 contains 11 residues. Trimming cost V 2 bases and J 5 bases, with 6 bases left between them. The CDR3 nucleotides read TGCAGCGTTGAAAAGGGATATGGCTACACCTTC. Translated, it gives CSVEKGYGYTF.

The chain recombines TRBV6-4 with TRBJ2-3; TRBD2 aligns across 13 bases. CDR3 length: 15 amino acids. The trim removed 5 bases at V and 4 bases at J, leaving 3 bases unmatched. In germline, CDR1 is MRHNA, CDR2 SNTAGT. The CDR3 protein is CASSQGLAGSDTQYF. The CDR3 DNA is TGTGCCAGCAGTCAGGGACTAGCGGGATCAGATACGCAGTATTTT.

The gene calls are TRBV5-6 and TRBJ1-1, with D unclear. Germline V gene data show CDR1 as SGHDT and CDR2 as YYEEEE. This CDR3 is built from 17 residues. Between the trimmed V and J ends, which lost 6 bases and 8 bases, there was a span of 29 bases. For the CDR3, the DNA is TGTGCCAGCAAGCCCGGAAGATTAAATTCGGGCCACCACGAAGCTTTCTTT. Its protein product is CASKPGRLNSGHHEAFF. The full variable domain, completed using reference TRBV5-6 and TRBJ1-1, is DAGVTQSPTHLIKTRGQQVTLRCSPKSGHDTVSWYQQALGQGPQFIFQYYEEEERQRGNFPDRFSGHQFPNYSSELNVNALLLGDSALYLCASKPGRLNSGHHEAFFGQGTRLTVV.

The rearrangement uses TRBV6-6 and TRBJ2-7, with TRBD2 matching 8 bases. V shed 5 bases, J shed 2 bases, and the junction held 2 bases outside the gene matches. Germline V lookup: CDR1 MNHNY, CDR2 SVGAGI (reference sequence). This CDR3 spans 13 amino acids. The CDR3 DNA is TGTGCCAGCAGTGTTAGCGGGGCCTACGAGCAGTACTTC. As protein: CASSVSGAYEQYF.

This rearrangement joins TRBV5-6 to TRBJ2-3; D not resolved. Germline V CDR1 and CDR2: SGHDT, YYEEEE. V gave up 4 bases and J gave up 2 bases, with 8 bases separating them. The CDR3 is 13 residues long. The chain's CDR3 is CASSRWATDTQYF. The CDR3 DNA reads as TGTGCCAGCAGCCGCTGGGCCACAGATACGCAGTATTTT.

V usage is TRBV19 and J usage is TRBJ2-2, with TRBD2 identical over 7 bases. The V gene's germline CDR1 is LNHDA and CDR2 SQIVND (reference sequence). Unmatched junction bases numbered 4, after V lost 5 bases and J lost 4 bases. CDR3 length equals 14 residues. In DNA, the CDR3 is TGTGCCAGTAGTCCGGGAGGTGTCACCGGGGAGCTGTTTTTT. Protein: CASSPGGVTGELFF.

The V call is TRBV9, the J call TRBJ2-1; D may be TRBD1 (6 bases). V lost 7 bases, J lost 8 bases, and 34 bases lay in between. This CDR3 is 19 amino acids long. CDR1 is SGDLS, CDR2 YYNGEE, per germline. The CDR3 DNA sequence: TGTGCCAGCGGGAGCGAAGGGGGTCTCCCTGACCTAAACACTCATGAGCAGTTCTTC. Translating it yields CASGSEGGLPDLNTHEQFF.

The chain has TRBV30 and TRBJ1-3; D remains unclear. The CDR3 totals 13 residues. CDR1 and CDR2 (germline): GTSNPN, SVGIG (reference sequence). V was cut by 2 bases and J by 4 bases, with 9 bases left in between. CDR3 protein: CAWSWGSGNTIYF. The CDR3 nucleotides are TGTGCCTGGAGTTGGGGATCGGGAAACACCATATATTTT.

The chain combines TRBV10-3 with TRBJ2-6; D uncertain. Germline V lookup: CDR1 ENHRY, CDR2 SYGVKD. This CDR3 comprises 15 residues. The germline V and J ends were trimmed by 5 bases and 2 bases, with 10 bases remaining between them. The DNA of the CDR3 is TGTGCCATCAGTAACAGCTACGCTGGGGCCAACGTCCTGACTTTC. It codes for CAISNSYAGANVLTF.

About this clone: This sample also contains other DNA sequences that code for the same CDR3. The CDR3 DNA follows: TGTGCCAGCAGTTTACGGGTAGCCGGGGAGCTGTTTTTT. Encoded protein: CASSLRVAGELFF. The J gene is TRBJ2-2, the V gene TRBV28, with D hard to call. Germline V CDR1 and CDR2: MDHEN, SYDVKM. CDR3 length equals 13 residues. V was shortened by 2 bases and J by 6 bases, with 7 bases between the two germline ends.

In regard to this clone: A far larger clone is a single base away, which makes a read error likely. This sequence joins TRBV9 and TRBJ2-7; tentatively, D is TRBD2 (6 bases). The CDR3 sequence is 16 residues long. V gave up 0 bases and J gave up 4 bases, with 17 bases separating them. Germline V gene sequence: CDR1 SGDLS, CDR2 YYNGEE. Here the CDR3 reads CASSVGSESSGYEQYF. The CDR3 DNA reads as TGTGCCAGCAGCGTAGGGAGTGAATCGAGCGGGTACGAGCAGTACTTC.

J is TRBJ2-1 and V is TRBV5-1, with D unresolved. Germline V gene sequence: CDR1 SGHRS, CDR2 YFSETQ. This CDR3 contains 12 residues. Trimming stripped 1 base from V and 6 bases from J, with 5 bases between. The CDR3 sequence: CASSLQANEQFF. CDR3 in DNA: TGCGCCAGCAGCTTGCAAGCCAATGAGCAGTTCTTC.